The clone carrying this TCR beta chain is a singleton in its sample. This sample was included in a study of T cell changes during pregnancy in multiple sclerosis. This CDR3 has 15 residues. Germline V gene data show CDR1 as MDHEN and CDR2 as SYDVKM. V was clipped by 3 bases and J by 0 bases, with 9 bases between them. TCRdb keeps only in-frame clones here, not all; method: immunoSEQ multiplex PCR. The sample lists roughly 60,000 clones, 90% occurring once. This sequence joins TRBV28 and TRBJ1-5; no clear D gene. The sequencing used CD4+ T cells from peripheral blood mononuclear cells, collected in the first trimester of pregnancy. The receptor was isolated from a female donor with multiple sclerosis, enrolled in a pregnancy study. DNA of the CDR3: TGTGCCAGCAGTTTTCGGGGTTATAGCAATCAGCCCCAGCATTTT. Translation gives CASSFRGYSNQPQHF.